Only a few counts were recorded for the clone carrying this TCR beta chain. Antigen specificity is unknown. This sample was taken from a study of T-cell memory formation after mild COVID-19. The length of the CDR3 is 17 residues. CDR1 and CDR2 (germline): DFQATT, SNEGSKA (reference sequence). V was trimmed by 2 bases and J by 3 bases, leaving 20 bases between them. Findings of the study overall: Clones that contracted from day 15 to 85 were balanced CD4/CD8, while later expanders leaned CD4+. Cross-reactive memory apparently joined, as some responding clones appeared in pre-infection memory. Contracting CD4+ clones lay largely in CM and EM, with CD8+ ones residing in EMRA.

Amplification by 5'RACE using constant-segment primers produced TCR alpha and TCR beta cDNA libraries that carried sample barcodes and UMIs. TCRdb reprocessed the 5' RACE reads via MiXCR and lists one record per CDR3 protein. The sample has about 340,000 distinct CDR3 sequences, roughly 21% seen once. The chain combines TRBV20-1 with TRBJ2-1, with D perhaps matching TRBD2 (5 bases). Sequences were obtained from PBMCs or a T cell subset sorted from them (not recorded which). The receptor's source is an adult woman who had mild COVID-19 (a few samples of this study predate the infection). Cell type and time point are not known. In DNA form, the CDR3 reads TGCAGTGCTAGATCCTCAGCGGAGGTCGACCACTACAATGAGCAGTTCTTC. It encodes CSARSSAEVDHYNEQFF.